This T cell receptor (beta chain) came from a study of T cell responses to AZD1222 COVID-19 vaccine. The repertoire was sequenced with immunoSEQ multiplex PCR; TCRdb's copy has only in-frame clones and lacks some. The table has about 150,000 clones, about 90% seen once. Trimming shortened V by 4 bases and J by 3 bases, and 19 bases separated the two germline ends. The CDR3 has 16 amino acids. CDR1 MNHEY and CDR2 SVGAGI come from the germline V gene. The chain links TRBV6-5 to TRBJ2-7; D is perhaps TRBD1 (7 bases). This TCR was recovered from an adult in good health. The material was peripheral blood, obtained on day 0 of AZD1222 vaccination. The CDR3 protein is CASSSPRGQGGYEQYF. The CDR3 bases are TGTGCCAGCAGTTCCCCCCGTGGTCAGGGGGGCTACGAGCAGTACTTC.